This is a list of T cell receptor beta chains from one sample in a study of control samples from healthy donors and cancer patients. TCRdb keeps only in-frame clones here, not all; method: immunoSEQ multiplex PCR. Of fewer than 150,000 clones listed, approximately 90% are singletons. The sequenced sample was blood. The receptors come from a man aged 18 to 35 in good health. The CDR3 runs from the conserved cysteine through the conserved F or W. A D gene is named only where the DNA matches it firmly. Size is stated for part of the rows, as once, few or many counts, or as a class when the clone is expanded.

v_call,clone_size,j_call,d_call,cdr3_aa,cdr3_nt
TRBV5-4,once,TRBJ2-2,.,CASSLSTDTGELFF,TGTGCCAGCAGCTTGTCTACGGACACCGGGGAGCTGTTTTTT
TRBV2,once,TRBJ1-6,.,CACLGGRNSPLHF,TGTGCCTGCCTCGGGGGGCGTAATTCACCCCTCCACTTT
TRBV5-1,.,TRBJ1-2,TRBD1,CASSLETGGIYGYTF,TGCGCCAGCAGCTTGGAGACAGGGGGGATCTATGGCTACACCTTC
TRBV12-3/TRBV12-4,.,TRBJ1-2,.,CASSYGSYGYTF,TGTGCCAGCAGCTACGGGTCGTATGGCTACACCTTC
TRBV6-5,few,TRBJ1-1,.,CASSYDYTEAFF,TGTGCCAGCAGTTACGATTACACTGAAGCTTTCTTT
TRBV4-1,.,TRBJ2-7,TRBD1,CASSQDPLQGWEQYF,TGCGCCAGCAGCCAAGATCCTCTACAGGGGTGGGAGCAGTACTTC
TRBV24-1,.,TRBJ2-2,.,CATSATDTGELFF,TGTGCCACCAGTGCCACAGACACCGGGGAGCTGTTTTTT
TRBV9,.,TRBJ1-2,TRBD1,CASSVGGTGGDGYTF,TGTGCCAGCAGCGTAGGCGGGACAGGGGGCGATGGCTACACCTTC
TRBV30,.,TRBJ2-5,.,CAWSIRQGFQETQYF,TGTGCCTGGTCGATCAGGCAGGGGTTCCAAGAGACCCAGTACTTC
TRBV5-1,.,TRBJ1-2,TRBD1,CASSLGQGVVYGYTF,TGCGCCAGCAGCCTCGGACAGGGAGTTGTTTATGGCTACACCTTC
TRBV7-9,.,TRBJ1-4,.,CASSLEGKSGEKLFF,TGTGCCAGCAGCTTGGAGGGGAAGAGTGGGGAAAAACTGTTTTTT
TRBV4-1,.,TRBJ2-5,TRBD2,CASSQELAGGPETQYF,TGCGCCAGCAGCCAAGAGCTAGCGGGGGGGCCTGAGACCCAGTACTTC
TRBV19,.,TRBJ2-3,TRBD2,CASSILAGGTDTQYF,TGTGCCAGTAGTATCTTAGCGGGGGGCACAGATACGCAGTATTTT
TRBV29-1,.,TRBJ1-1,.,CSVAGRANTEAFF,TGCAGCGTCGCGGGACGGGCGAACACTGAAGCTTTCTTT
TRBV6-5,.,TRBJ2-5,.,CASKAIGLWDETQYF,TGTGCCAGCAAGGCCATAGGGCTTTGGGACGAGACCCAGTACTTC
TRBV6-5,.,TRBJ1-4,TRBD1,CASSSHPTGTNEKLFF,TGTGCCAGCAGTTCCCACCCGACAGGGACGAATGAAAAACTGTTTTTT
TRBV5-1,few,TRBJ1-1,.,CASSSQGRDTEAFF,TGCGCCAGCAGCTCTCAGGGGCGGGACACTGAAGCTTTCTTT
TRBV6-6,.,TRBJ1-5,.,CASSPQGSNQPQHF,TGTGCCAGCAGTCCACAGGGCAGCAATCAGCCCCAGCATTTT
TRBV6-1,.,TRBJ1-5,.,CASSEMEVSNQPQHF,TGTGCCAGCAGTGAAATGGAGGTTAGCAATCAGCCCCAGCATTTT
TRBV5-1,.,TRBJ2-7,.,CASSLTGLDYEQYF,TGCGCCAGCAGCTTGACAGGGTTGGACTACGAGCAGTACTTC
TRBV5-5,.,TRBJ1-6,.,CASSFLTANSPLHF,TGTGCCAGCAGCTTTCTTACAGCCAATTCACCCCTCCACTTT
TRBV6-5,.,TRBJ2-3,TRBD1,CASSRDRVLYTQYF,TGTGCCAGCAGCCGGGACAGGGTTTTATATACGCAGTATTTT
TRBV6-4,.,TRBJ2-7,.,CASSPLVGYLLDEQYF,TGTGCCAGCAGCCCCCTAGTAGGGTACCTCTTGGACGAGCAGTACTTC
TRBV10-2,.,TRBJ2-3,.,CASSETGVTDTQYF,TGCGCCAGCAGTGAGACTGGTGTGACAGATACGCAGTATTTT
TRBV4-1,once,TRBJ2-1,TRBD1,CASKQGSHEQFF,TGCGCCAGCAAACAGGGGAGCCATGAGCAGTTCTTC
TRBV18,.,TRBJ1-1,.,CASSPRTGMNTEAFF,TGTGCCAGCTCACCACGGACGGGAATGAACACTGAAGCTTTCTTT
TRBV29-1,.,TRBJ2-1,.,CSVPRGNEQFF,TGCAGCGTTCCAAGGGGCAATGAGCAGTTCTTC
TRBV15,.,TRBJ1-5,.,CATSGGRGGVSNQPQHF,TGCGCCACCAGCGGGGGCCGAGGGGGGGTTAGCAATCAGCCCCAGCATTTT
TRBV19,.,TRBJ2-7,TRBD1,CASRVGDRVTYEQYF,TGTGCCAGTAGGGTGGGGGACAGGGTAACCTACGAGCAGTACTTC
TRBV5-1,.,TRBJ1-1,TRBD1,CASSLKQGPLNTEAFF,TGCGCCAGCAGCTTGAAACAGGGGCCCTTGAACACTGAAGCTTTCTTT
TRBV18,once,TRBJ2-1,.,CASSPMALEQFF,TGTGCCAGCTCACCAATGGCGCTTGAGCAGTTCTTC
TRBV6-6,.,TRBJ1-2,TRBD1,CASSYLIRGLVYGYTF,TGTGCCAGCAGTTACCTAATCAGGGGGCTCGTCTATGGCTACACCTTC
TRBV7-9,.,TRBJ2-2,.,CASRSGRGTGELFF,TGTGCCAGCAGATCGGGCAGGGGCACCGGGGAGCTGTTTTTT
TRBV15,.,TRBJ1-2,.,CATSRDRRGYGYTF,TGTGCCACCAGCAGAGATAGACGGGGCTATGGCTACACCTTC
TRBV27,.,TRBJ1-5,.,CASKLGGPNSNQPQHF,TGTGCCAGCAAACTCGGGGGTCCCAATAGCAATCAGCCCCAGCATTTT
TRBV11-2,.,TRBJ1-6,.,CASSLLYNSPLHF,TGTGCCAGCAGCTTGCTATATAATTCACCCCTCCACTTT